This T cell receptor beta chain was identified in a study of PD-1 blockade in classical Hodgkin lymphoma. Whole-study results and caveats: Exclusion was the outcome for patients who began nivolumab under 1 year after ASCT. CD4+ TCR diversity rose significantly by C4D1, and CD8+ TCR diversity did not.

Trimming cost V 3 bases and J 0 bases; bases outside gene matches: 2. Germline loops: CDR1 SGHRS, CDR2 YFSETQ. This CDR3 has 15 amino acids. Generated by immunoSEQ multiplex PCR, the TCRdb table keeps only in-frame clones and is missing some. The data show about 35,000 clones, 80% to 95% seen once. Every patient was affected by relapse after autologous stem cell transplantation, while exposure to brentuximab vedotin was not uniform. Isolation of CD4+ T cells from thawed PBMCs was performed by magnetic negative selection. As to this clone: Antigen: not known.

The gene calls are TRBV5-1 and TRBJ2-2, with TRBD1 matching over 7 bases. The receptor was isolated from a human donor with classical Hodgkin lymphoma. The sequences come from CD4+ T cells from blood, collected at baseline. CDR3 bases: TGCGCCAGCAGCTCCGGGACAGCGAACACCGGGGAGCTGTTTTTT. This gives the protein CASSSGTANTGELFF.